The 3 T cell receptor beta chains presented below share a single source sample, sequenced in a study of Ad26.COV2.S vaccination and SARS-CoV-2 variants. Treatment of the sample: 19 received Ad26.COV2.S at low or high dose, single or two shots; several received placebo; per-sample allocation not given. Sampling took place 63 days after the first vaccine or placebo injection. Produced via immunoSEQ multiplex PCR; TCRdb's table is partial and in-frame only. The table has roughly 320,000 clones, approximately 86% seen once. The sample in question was peripheral blood, obtained in a trial of Ad26.COV2.S vaccine versus placebo. These receptors originate from a person aged 18-65 years who received the Ad26.COV2.S COVID-19 vaccine or a placebo.

This chain joins TRBV5-1 and TRBJ2-3; 7 nucleotides agree with TRBD2. Germline lookup yields CDR1 SGHRS and CDR2 YFSETQ. This CDR3 spans 16 amino acids. Trimming took 0 bases from V and 3 from J; bases not matched to a gene: 7. In DNA, the CDR3 is TGCGCCAGCAGCTTGGTGGTCGGCGGGGGAACAGATACGCAGTATTTT. Its translation: CASSLVVGGGTDTQYF.

This clone was observed at least ten times. The chain is built from TRBV2 and TRBJ2-3, with a tentative D call TRBD2 (6 bases). The ends were cut back, 6 bases at V and 3 bases at J, with 10 bases in the middle. Germline V gene data show CDR1 as SNHLY and CDR2 as FYNNEI. The CDR3 runs to 13 residues. The CDR3 is CASSGEATDTQYF. CDR3 nucleotides: TGTGCCAGCAGCGGGGAGGCAACAGATACGCAGTATTTT.

About this clone itself: Additional DNA sequences in this sample encode the identical CDR3. The J gene is TRBJ1-1, the V gene TRBV5-1; no reliable D call. Trimming cost V 0 bases and J 2 bases, with 5 bases left between them. CDR1 is SGHRS, CDR2 YFSETQ, per germline. The CDR3 runs 13 residues. Written as DNA, the CDR3 is TGCGCCAGCAGCTTGGGACGTAACACTGAAGCTTTCTTT. Its translation: CASSLGRNTEAFF. Filled out from reference TRBV5-1 and TRBJ1-1, the complete variable domain reads KAGVTQTPRYLIKTRGQQVTLSCSPISGHRSVSWYQQTPGQGLQFLFEYFSETQRNKGNFPGRFSGRQFSNSRSEMNVSTLELGDSALYLCASSLGRNTEAFFGQGTRLTVV.